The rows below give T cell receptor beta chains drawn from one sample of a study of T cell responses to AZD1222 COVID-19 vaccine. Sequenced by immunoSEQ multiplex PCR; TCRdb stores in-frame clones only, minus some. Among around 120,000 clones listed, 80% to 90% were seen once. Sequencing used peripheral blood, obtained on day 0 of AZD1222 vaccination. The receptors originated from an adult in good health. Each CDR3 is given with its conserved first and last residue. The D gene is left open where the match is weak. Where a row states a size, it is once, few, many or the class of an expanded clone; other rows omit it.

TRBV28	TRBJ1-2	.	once	TGTGCCAGCAGTTTATCCAGCAACTATGGCTACACCTTC	CASSLSSNYGYTF
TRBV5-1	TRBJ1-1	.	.	TGCGCCAGCAGCTTGCAGGGCTGGGGCACTGAAGCTTTCTTT	CASSLQGWGTEAFF
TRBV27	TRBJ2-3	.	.	TGTGCCAGCAGTTCCCCGCAGGGAAATAAGGCAGATACGCAGTATTTT	CASSSPQGNKADTQYF
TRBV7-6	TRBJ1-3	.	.	TGTGCCAGCAGCACCCTCCCCAGCTCTGGAAACACCATATATTTT	CASSTLPSSGNTIYF
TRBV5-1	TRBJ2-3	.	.	TGCGCCAGCAGCTTTATGGGGATACTGAGCACAGATACGCAGTATTTT	CASSFMGILSTDTQYF
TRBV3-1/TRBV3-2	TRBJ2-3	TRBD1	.	TGTGCCAGCAGCCCAAGACAGGGATACACAGATACGCAGTATTTT	CASSPRQGYTDTQYF
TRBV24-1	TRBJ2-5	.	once	TGTGCCACCAGCCCCTCAGGGGCAGAGACCCAGTACTTC	CATSPSGAETQYF
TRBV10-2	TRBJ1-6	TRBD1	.	TGCGCCAGCAGTTTCTCTGGACAGGGGGGTAATTCACCCCTCCACTTT	CASSFSGQGGNSPLHF
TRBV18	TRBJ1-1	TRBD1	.	TGTGCCAGCTCACCACTAACAGGGGACACTGAAGCTTTCTTT	CASSPLTGDTEAFF
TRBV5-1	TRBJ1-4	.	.	TGCGCCAGCAGCTTGGGAGGGCAGGCAACTAATGAAAAACTGTTTTTT	CASSLGGQATNEKLFF
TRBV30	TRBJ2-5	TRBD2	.	TGTGCCTGGAGTAGGGCTAGCGGTGGCGAGGAGACCCAGTACTTC	CAWSRASGGEETQYF
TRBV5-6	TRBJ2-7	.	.	TGTGCCAGCAGCTTGGCCGGACAAGCTGTGTACTACGAGCAGTACTTC	CASSLAGQAVYYEQYF
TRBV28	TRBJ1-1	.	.	TGTGCCAGCAGTAACCCGACTCCAGTGCACACTGAAGCTTTCTTT	CASSNPTPVHTEAFF
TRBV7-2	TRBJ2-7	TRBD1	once	TGTGCCAGCAGGCCCCCGGGACAGGGCTACGAGCAGTACTTC	CASRPPGQGYEQYF
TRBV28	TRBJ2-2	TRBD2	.	TGTGCCAGCAGTTCAGCGGGAGGGTCGAACACCGGGGAGCTGTTTTTT	CASSSAGGSNTGELFF
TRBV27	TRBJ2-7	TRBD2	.	TGTGCCAGCAGTATCCTTCTAGCGGGAGGCCTCTACGAGCAGTACTTC	CASSILLAGGLYEQYF
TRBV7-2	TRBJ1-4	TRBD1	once	TGTGCCAGCAGCTTAGAGCGGGTGACAGGGGTTCGCGAAAAACTGTTTTTT	CASSLERVTGVREKLFF
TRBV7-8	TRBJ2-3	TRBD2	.	TGTGCCAGCAGCTTACATCTAAGAAGCGGGAGGCCCAGCACAGATACGCAGTATTTT	CASSLHLRSGRPSTDTQYF
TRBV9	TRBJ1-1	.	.	TGTGCCAGCAGCGTAGGGGGCTCAGTCACTGAAGCTTTCTTT	CASSVGGSVTEAFF
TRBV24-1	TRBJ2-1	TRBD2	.	TGTGCCACCAGTGATTTGGGTTTACGGGAGGACGGCAATGAGCAGTTCTTC	CATSDLGLREDGNEQFF
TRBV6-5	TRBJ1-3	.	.	TGTGCCAGCATCCGGGACGCCATCTCTGGAAACACCATATATTTT	CASIRDAISGNTIYF
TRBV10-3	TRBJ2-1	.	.	TGTGCCATCAGTGCCGGGACTCATAATTCCTACAATGAGCAGTTCTTC	CAISAGTHNSYNEQFF
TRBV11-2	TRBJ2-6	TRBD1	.	TGTGCCAGCAGCGATCTGACAGGGAAGGTCCCTTCTGGGGCCAACGTCCTGACTTTC	CASSDLTGKVPSGANVLTF
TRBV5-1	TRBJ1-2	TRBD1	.	TGCGCCAGCTCCCCGGGGACAGTTAACTATGGCTACACCTTC	CASSPGTVNYGYTF
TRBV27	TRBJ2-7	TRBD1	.	TGTGCCATTGCCGGGACAGGGGGCGGCGAGCAGTACTTC	CAIAGTGGGEQYF
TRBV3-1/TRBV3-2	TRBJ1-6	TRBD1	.	TGTGCCAGCAGCCCTTCCGGACAGGGAGGGTCACCCCTCCACTTT	CASSPSGQGGSPLHF
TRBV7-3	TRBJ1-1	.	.	TGTGCCAGCAGCTTAAAGGACAGTCGGGCTGAAGCTTTCTTT	CASSLKDSRAEAFF
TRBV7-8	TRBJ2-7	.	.	TGTGCCAGCAGCCGACTTTCCCTCGGCTACGAGCAGTACTTC	CASSRLSLGYEQYF
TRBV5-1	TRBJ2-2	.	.	TGCGCCAGCAGCTTGGATCCTAGCTTCGGCCCGAACACCGGGGAGCTGTTTTTT	CASSLDPSFGPNTGELFF
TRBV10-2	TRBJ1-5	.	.	TGCGCCAGCAGTGAGTGGAATCAGCCCCAGCATTTT	CASSEWNQPQHF
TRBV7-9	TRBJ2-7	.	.	TGTGCCAGCAGCCCGACTCTGAGCTCCTACGAGCAGTACTTC	CASSPTLSSYEQYF
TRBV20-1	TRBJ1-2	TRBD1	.	TGCAGGGGGACAGGGAACTATGGCTACACCTTC	CRGTGNYGYTF
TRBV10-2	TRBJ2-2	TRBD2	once	TGCGCCAGCAGGGACCCGACTAGCGGGAGGGCCGATGGCACCGGGGAGCTGTTTTTT	CASRDPTSGRADGTGELFF
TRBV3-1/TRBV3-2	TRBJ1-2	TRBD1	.	TGTGCCAGCAGCCAAGTCGGGACAGACGGCTACACCTTC	CASSQVGTDGYTF
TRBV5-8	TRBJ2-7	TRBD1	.	TGTGCCGACCGTCGGACAGGGACCTACGAGCAGTACTTC	CADRRTGTYEQYF
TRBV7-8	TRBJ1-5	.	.	TGTGCCAGCAGCTTAGCGGCAGAGGGTCAGCCCCAGCATTTT	CASSLAAEGQPQHF
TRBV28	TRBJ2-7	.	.	TGTGCCAGCAGTTTCCGGGGGGGACAGTCGCCTCGCGAGCAGTACTTC	CASSFRGGQSPREQYF
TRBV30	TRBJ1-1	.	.	TGTGCCCAAGATCGGGGGGCAACTGAAGCTTTCTTT	CAQDRGATEAFF
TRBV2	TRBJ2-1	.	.	TGTGCCAGCAGCAATTCGGGGACTGAGCAGTTCTTC	CASSNSGTEQFF
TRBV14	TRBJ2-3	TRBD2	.	TGTGCCAGCAGCCAAGAAGCTGCCGGGAGGTTTGGAAGCACAGATACGCAGTATTTT	CASSQEAAGRFGSTDTQYF
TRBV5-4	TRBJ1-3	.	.	TGTGCCAGCAGCCAAGGGATAAGTCCTGGAAACACCATATATTTT	CASSQGISPGNTIYF
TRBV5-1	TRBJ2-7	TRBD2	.	TGCGCCAGCAGCTTGGGCAGGCAGGGGACTAGCGGGAGAGGCTACGAGCAGTACTTC	CASSLGRQGTSGRGYEQYF
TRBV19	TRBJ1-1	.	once	TGTGCCAGTAGTATTATGGCAGGGGCCAAGAACACTGAAGCTTTCTTT	CASSIMAGAKNTEAFF
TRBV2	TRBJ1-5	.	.	TGTGCCAGCAGTGAAGCGCTTCCGGGCAGACAGCCCCAGCATTTT	CASSEALPGRQPQHF
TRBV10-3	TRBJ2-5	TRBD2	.	TGTGCCATCAGCTCGACTAGCGGGAGTAAGACCCAGTACTTC	CAISSTSGSKTQYF
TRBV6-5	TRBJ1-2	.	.	TGTGCCAGCAGTACAGGTATCGATGGCTACACCTTC	CASSTGIDGYTF
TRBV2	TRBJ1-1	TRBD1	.	TGTGCCAGCAGTTCGGGACAGCACACTGAAGCTTTCTTT	CASSSGQHTEAFF
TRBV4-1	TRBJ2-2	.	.	TGCGCCAGCAGCCCTGGACACTCCACCGGGGAGCTGTTTTTT	CASSPGHSTGELFF
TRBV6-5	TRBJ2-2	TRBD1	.	TGTGCCAGCAGTTGGACAGGGGGTCGGACCGGGGAGCTGTTTTTT	CASSWTGGRTGELFF
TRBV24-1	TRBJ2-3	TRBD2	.	TGTGCCACCAGTGAGCGATCCGGGACTAGGGGAGATACGCAGTATTTT	CATSERSGTRGDTQYF
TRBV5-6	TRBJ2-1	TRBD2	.	TGTGCCAGCCCCAGGACTAGCGGGACCGACAATGAGCAGTTCTTC	CASPRTSGTDNEQFF
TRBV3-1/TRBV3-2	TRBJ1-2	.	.	TGTGCCAGCAGCCAAGGACCGGCAGGCTATGGCTACACCTTC	CASSQGPAGYGYTF
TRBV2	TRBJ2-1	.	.	TGTGCCAGCAGTGCGCTAGTCTCTTACAATGAGCAGTTCTTC	CASSALVSYNEQFF
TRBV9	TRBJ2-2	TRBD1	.	TGTGCCAGCAGCGTAGGGGGACAGGGTAGTGGTCCCGGGGAGCTGTTTTTT	CASSVGGQGSGPGELFF
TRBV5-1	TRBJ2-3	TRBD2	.	TGCGCCAGCAGCTTTGCTAGCGGGACGGGCACAGATACGCAGTATTTT	CASSFASGTGTDTQYF
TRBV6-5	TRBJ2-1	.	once	TGTGCCAGCACCGCCTTTTCCCCCAATGTGCAGTTCTTC	CASTAFSPNVQFF
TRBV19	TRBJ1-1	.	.	TGTGCCAGTAGTATAGACCCAGGGCGCGAAGCTTTCTTT	CASSIDPGREAFF
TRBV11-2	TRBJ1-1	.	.	TGTGCCAGCAGCTTAGACGGCAGGGGTACTGAAGCTTTCTTT	CASSLDGRGTEAFF
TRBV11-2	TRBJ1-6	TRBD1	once	TGTGCCAGTAGACAGGGAAGTTCACCCCTCCACTTT	CASRQGSSPLHF
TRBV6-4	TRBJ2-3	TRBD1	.	TGTGCCAGCAGCCGGACAGGTCTGGGGGCCCAAGATACGCAGTATTTT	CASSRTGLGAQDTQYF